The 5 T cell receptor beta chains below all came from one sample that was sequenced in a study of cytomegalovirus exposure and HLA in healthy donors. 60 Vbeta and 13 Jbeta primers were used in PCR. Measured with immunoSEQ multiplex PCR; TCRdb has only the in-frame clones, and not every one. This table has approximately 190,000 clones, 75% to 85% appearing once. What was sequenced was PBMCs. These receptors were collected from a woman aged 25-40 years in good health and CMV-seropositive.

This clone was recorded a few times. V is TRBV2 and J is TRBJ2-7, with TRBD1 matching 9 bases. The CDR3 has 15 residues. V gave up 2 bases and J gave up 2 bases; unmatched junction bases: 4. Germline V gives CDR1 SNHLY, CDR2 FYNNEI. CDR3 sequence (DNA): TGTGCCAGCAGTGAATCAGGACAGGGGACCTACGAGCAGTACTTC. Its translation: CASSESGQGTYEQYF.

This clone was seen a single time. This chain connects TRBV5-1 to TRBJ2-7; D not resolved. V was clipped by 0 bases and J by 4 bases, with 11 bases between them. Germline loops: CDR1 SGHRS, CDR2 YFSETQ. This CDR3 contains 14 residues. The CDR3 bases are TGCGCCAGCAGCTTGGATCTCCTTGTTTACGAGCAGTACTTC. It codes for CASSLDLLVYEQYF. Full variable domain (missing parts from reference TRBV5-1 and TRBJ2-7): KAGVTQTPRYLIKTRGQQVTLSCSPISGHRSVSWYQQTPGQGLQFLFEYFSETQRNKGNFPGRFSGRQFSNSRSEMNVSTLELGDSALYLCASSLDLLVYEQYFGPGTRLTVT.

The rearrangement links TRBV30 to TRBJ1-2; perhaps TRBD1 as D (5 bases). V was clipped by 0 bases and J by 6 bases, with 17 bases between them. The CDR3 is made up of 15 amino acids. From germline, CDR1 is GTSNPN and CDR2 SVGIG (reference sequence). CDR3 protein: CAWSVNVGDSHGYTF. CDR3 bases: TGTGCCTGGAGTGTAAATGTGGGGGACTCTCATGGCTACACCTTC.

The CDR3 DNA reads TGTGCCAGCAGTTACCCGGGGAGCTCCTACAATGAGCAGTTCTTC. It codes for CASSYPGSSYNEQFF. The rearrangement joins TRBV6-6 to TRBJ2-1; a possible D gene is TRBD2 (5 bases). There are 15 residues in the CDR3. V was clipped by 2 bases and J by 0 bases, with 8 bases between them. Germline values: CDR1 MNHNY, CDR2 SVGAGI (reference sequence).

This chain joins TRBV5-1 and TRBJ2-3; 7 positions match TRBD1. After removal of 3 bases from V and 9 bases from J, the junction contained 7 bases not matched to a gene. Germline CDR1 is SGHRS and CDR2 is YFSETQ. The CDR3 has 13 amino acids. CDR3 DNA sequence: TGCGCCAGCAGCTACGACCAGGGGGACACGCAGTATTTT. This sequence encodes CASSYDQGDTQYF.